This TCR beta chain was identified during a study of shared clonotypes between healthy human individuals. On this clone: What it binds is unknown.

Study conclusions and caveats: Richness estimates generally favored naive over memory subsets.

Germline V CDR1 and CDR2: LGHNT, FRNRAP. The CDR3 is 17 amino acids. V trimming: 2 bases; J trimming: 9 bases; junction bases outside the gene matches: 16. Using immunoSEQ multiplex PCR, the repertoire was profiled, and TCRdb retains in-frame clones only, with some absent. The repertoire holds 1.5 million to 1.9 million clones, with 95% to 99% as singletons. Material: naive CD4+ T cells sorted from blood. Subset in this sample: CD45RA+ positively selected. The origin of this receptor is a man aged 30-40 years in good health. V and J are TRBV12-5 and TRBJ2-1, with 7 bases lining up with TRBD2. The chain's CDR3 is CASGLPVPSGKWGEQFF. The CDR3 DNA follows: TGTGCTAGTGGTTTGCCCGTTCCAAGCGGGAAGTGGGGTGAGCAGTTCTTC.